In its sample, the clone carrying this T cell receptor beta chain was seen many times. As yet, its antigen is unknown. The sample holds other DNA sequences that translate to the same CDR3. Germline CDR1 is LGHDT and CDR2 is YNNKEL (reference sequence). The CDR3 consists of 11 residues. The ends were cut back, 5 bases at V and 6 bases at J, with 4 bases in the middle. In the original analysis: Using the CDR3 differences seen across clinicopathological groups, the authors built a distant-metastasis classifier for papillary thyroid cancer, which was meant to discriminate distant-metastatic patients. TCRdb re-analyzed the PCR reads through MiXCR. These V and J calls are TCRdb output, not the study's own analysis. In the table there are 25,000 to 35,000 clones, around 25% of which are singletons. None of the patients had undergone any treatment ahead of thyroid surgery. These data originate in a study of metastatic and nonmetastatic thyroid tumors. Study overall: Repertoires of blood and of tissue (tumor or nodule) from malignant and benign thyroid patients were compared.

Study conclusions and caveats: When malignant thyroid tumors were compared with benign nodules, TCR beta diversity was reportedly significantly higher in the malignant tumors. This held in both blood and tumor samples.

Sequencing was done on a sample of blood. The chain employs TRBV3-1 and TRBJ2-2; D is ambiguous. This receptor was taken from a female donor with papillary thyroid cancer or a benign thyroid nodule (not recorded which). Some clones in this sample may be carry-over from other donors' samples. The CDR3 coding sequence is TGTGCCAGCAGCGTTCCCGGGGAGCTGTTTTTT. As protein: CASSVPGELFF. The full variable domain, its missing parts supplied by reference TRBV3-1 and TRBJ2-2, is DTAVSQTPKYLVTQMGNDKSIKCEQNLGHDTMYWYKQDSKKFLKIMFSYNNKELIINETVPNRFSPKSPDKAHLNLHINSLELGDSAVYFCASSVPGELFFGEGSRLTVL.